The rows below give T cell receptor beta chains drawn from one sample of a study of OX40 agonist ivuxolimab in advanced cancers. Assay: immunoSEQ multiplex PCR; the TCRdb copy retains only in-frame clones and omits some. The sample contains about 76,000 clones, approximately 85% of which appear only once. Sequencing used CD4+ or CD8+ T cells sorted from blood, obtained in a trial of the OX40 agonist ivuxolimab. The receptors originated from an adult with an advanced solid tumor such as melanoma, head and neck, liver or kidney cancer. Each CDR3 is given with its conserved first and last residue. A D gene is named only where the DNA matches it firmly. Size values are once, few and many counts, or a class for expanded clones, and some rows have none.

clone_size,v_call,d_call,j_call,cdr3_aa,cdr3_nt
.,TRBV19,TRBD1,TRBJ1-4,CASTRRDRATNEKLFF,TGTGCCAGTACCCGCCGGGACAGAGCAACTAATGAAAAACTGTTTTTT
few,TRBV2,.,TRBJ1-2,CASSEVGYTGYTF,TGTGCCAGCAGTGAGGTGGGGTACACGGGCTACACCTTC
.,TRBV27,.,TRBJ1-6,CASRYGEGSPLHF,TGTGCCAGCCGCTATGGGGAAGGATCACCCCTCCACTTT
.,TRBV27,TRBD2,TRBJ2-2,CASSLRGLAGTTGELFF,TGTGCCAGCAGTTTACGCGGACTAGCGGGAACTACCGGGGAGCTGTTTTTT
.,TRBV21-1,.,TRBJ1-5,CASSAPWTDRNQPQHF,TGTGCCAGCAGCGCCCCCTGGACAGACAGAAATCAGCCCCAGCATTTT
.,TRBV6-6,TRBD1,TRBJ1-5,CASSFDRVDQPQHF,TGTGCCAGCAGTTTCGACAGGGTCGATCAGCCCCAGCATTTT
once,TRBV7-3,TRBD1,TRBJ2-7,CASSQTGQVTYEQYF,TGTGCCAGCAGCCAAACGGGACAGGTTACCTACGAGCAGTACTTC
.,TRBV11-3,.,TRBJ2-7,CASSLEWKPYEQYF,TGTGCCAGCAGCTTAGAGTGGAAGCCCTACGAGCAGTACTTC
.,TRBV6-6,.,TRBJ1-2,CASSAGGGYTF,TGTGCCAGCTCCGCAGGCGGAGGCTACACCTTC
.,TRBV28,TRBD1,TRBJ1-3,CASSTRTGRSGNTIYF,TGTGCCAGCAGTACCCGGACAGGCCGCTCTGGAAACACCATATATTTT
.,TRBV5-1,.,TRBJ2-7,CASSLPLGEQYF,TGCGCCAGCAGCTTGCCTCTAGGGGAGCAGTACTTC
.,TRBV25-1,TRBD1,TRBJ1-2,CASRLTGGTGYTF,TGTGCCAGCAGGCTTACAGGGGGCACTGGCTACACCTTC
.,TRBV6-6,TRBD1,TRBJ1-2,CASSPDRVYGYTF,TGTGCCAGCAGTCCGGACAGGGTCTATGGCTACACCTTC
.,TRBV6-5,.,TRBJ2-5,CASSSRIETQYF,TGTGCCAGCAGTTCGCGGATCGAGACCCAGTACTTC
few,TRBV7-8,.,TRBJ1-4,CASSFEGFNEKLFF,TGTGCCAGCAGCTTCGAGGGTTTTAATGAAAAACTGTTTTTT
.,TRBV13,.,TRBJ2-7,CASSQIFRGTESSYEQYF,TGTGCCAGCAGCCAAATTTTCCGCGGGACAGAAAGCTCCTACGAGCAGTACTTC
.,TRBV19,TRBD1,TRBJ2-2,CASSQQGAITGELFF,TGTGCCAGTAGCCAACAGGGGGCTATCACCGGGGAGCTGTTTTTT
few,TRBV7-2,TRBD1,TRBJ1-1,CASSQTQGTEAFF,TGTGCCAGCAGCCAGACACAGGGGACTGAAGCTTTCTTT
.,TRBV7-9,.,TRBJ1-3,CASSLVALSRGNTIYF,TGTGCCAGCAGCTTAGTGGCGCTAAGCAGGGGAAACACCATATATTTT
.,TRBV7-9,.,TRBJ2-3,CASSGPGTRNTDTQYF,TGTGCCAGCAGCGGCCCCGGGACTCGGAACACAGATACGCAGTATTTT
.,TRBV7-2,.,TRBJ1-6,CASGRGVGSYNSPLHF,TGTGCCAGCGGGCGAGGAGTGGGCTCCTATAATTCACCCCTCCACTTT
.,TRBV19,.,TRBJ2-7,CASASQRYEQYF,TGTGCCAGCGCGTCCCAGCGGTACGAGCAGTACTTC
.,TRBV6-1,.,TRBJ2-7,CASSGASYEQYF,TGTGCCAGCAGTGGGGCTTCTTACGAGCAGTACTTC
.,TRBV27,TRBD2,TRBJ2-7,CASTRTSGTEQYF,TGTGCCAGCACCAGGACTAGCGGAACCGAGCAGTACTTC
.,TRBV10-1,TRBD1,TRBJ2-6,CASKVGQVPPGGANVLTF,TGCGCCAGCAAAGTGGGACAGGTCCCCCCGGGGGGGGCCAACGTCCTGACTTTC
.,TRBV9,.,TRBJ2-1,CASSVESGNNEQFF,TGTGCCAGCAGCGTAGAGTCAGGGAACAATGAGCAGTTCTTC
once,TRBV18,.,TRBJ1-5,CASSPNPSEPQHF,TGTGCCAGCTCACCAAACCCCAGTGAGCCCCAGCATTTT
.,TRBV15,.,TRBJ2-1,CATSRVRGRVENEQFF,TGTGCCACCAGCAGAGTAAGGGGCAGGGTGGAGAATGAGCAGTTCTTC
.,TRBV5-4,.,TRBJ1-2,CASTNSSRKGHGYTF,TGTGCCAGCACCAACTCCTCGCGGAAGGGGCATGGCTACACCTTC
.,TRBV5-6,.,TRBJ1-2,CASSLQAQNYGYTF,TGTGCCAGCAGCTTGCAGGCGCAGAACTATGGCTACACCTTC
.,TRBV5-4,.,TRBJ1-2,CASSWATSLSNYGYTF,TGTGCCAGCAGCTGGGCAACCAGCCTTTCTAACTATGGCTACACCTTC
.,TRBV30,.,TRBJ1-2,CAWSARANYGYTF,TGTGCCTGGAGTGCACGAGCTAACTATGGCTACACCTTC
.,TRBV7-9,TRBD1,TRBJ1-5,CASSLGQGNQPQHF,TGTGCCAGCAGCCTGGGACAGGGCAATCAGCCCCAGCATTTT
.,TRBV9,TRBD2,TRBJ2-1,CASSRRPGLGSFSEQFF,TGTGCCAGCAGCCGACGACCGGGACTAGGTTCTTTTAGTGAGCAGTTCTTC
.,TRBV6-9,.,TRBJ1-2,CASTGGEYGYTF,TGTGCCAGCACTGGGGGCGAGTATGGCTACACCTTC
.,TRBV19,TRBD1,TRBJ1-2,CASSIDWGDRQGGYGYTF,TGTGCCAGTAGTATAGATTGGGGGGACCGACAGGGAGGTTATGGCTACACCTTC
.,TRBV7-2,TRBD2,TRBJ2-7,CASSFTSGSSYEQYF,TGTGCCAGCAGCTTTACTAGCGGAAGCTCCTACGAGCAGTACTTC
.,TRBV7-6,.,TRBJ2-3,CASSSPLAVAKDTQYF,TGTGCCAGCAGCTCCCCCCTGGCTGTCGCTAAGGATACGCAGTATTTT
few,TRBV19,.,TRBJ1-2,CASSLLYYGYTF,TGTGCCAGTAGTTTGCTCTACTATGGCTACACCTTC
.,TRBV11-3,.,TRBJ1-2,CASSLGLRGRGYGYTF,TGTGCCAGCAGCTTAGGTCTTAGGGGCCGGGGGTATGGCTACACCTTC
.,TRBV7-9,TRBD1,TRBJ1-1,CASSFWTGGSANQAFF,TGTGCCAGCAGCTTTTGGACAGGCGGCTCAGCGAACCAAGCTTTCTTT
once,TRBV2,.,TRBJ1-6,CASSPRAGTDSPLHF,TGTGCCAGCAGCCCCCGGGCGGGGACGGATTCACCCCTCCACTTT
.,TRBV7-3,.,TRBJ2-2,CASSLSPVAGELFF,TGTGCCAGCAGCCTCTCTCCGGTGGCCGGGGAGCTGTTTTTT